This T cell receptor (beta chain) was observed in a study of molecular identifiers for immune sequencing clone quantification. Study-level results: Spiked TCR RNA from one Jurkat cell reportedly showed up when mixed among around 1 million naive cells. Clonotypes topping 20 RNA copies carried over 98% of effector molecules but under 1% of naive ones. Should identical TCR molecules share a barcode, the sizes of highly expanded clones could be underestimated.

Remarks on this clonotype: Its antigen remains unidentified.

MiXCR, applied by TCRdb to the PCR reads, yields one record per CDR3 protein. The sample has some 41,000 distinct CDR3 sequences; about 18% are singletons. This receptor was obtained from a human donor in good health. Some libraries in this study had Jurkat cell RNA spiked in. The sequenced sample was naive CD8+ T cells from blood, with Jurkat cell RNA spiked in. Subset in this sample: FACS-sorted CD8+CD4-CCR7+CD45RA+ naive T cells.

The CDR3 sequence is CASSSDRFSYEQYF. CDR3 bases: TGTGCCAGCAGCTCGGACAGGTTCTCCTACGAGCAGTACTTC. V usage is TRBV11-3 and J usage is TRBJ2-7; 7 nucleotides line up with TRBD1. This CDR3 has 14 amino acids. Germline V gives CDR1 SGHNT, CDR2 YENEEA. V trimming: 4 bases; J trimming: 0 bases; junction bases outside the gene matches: 3.